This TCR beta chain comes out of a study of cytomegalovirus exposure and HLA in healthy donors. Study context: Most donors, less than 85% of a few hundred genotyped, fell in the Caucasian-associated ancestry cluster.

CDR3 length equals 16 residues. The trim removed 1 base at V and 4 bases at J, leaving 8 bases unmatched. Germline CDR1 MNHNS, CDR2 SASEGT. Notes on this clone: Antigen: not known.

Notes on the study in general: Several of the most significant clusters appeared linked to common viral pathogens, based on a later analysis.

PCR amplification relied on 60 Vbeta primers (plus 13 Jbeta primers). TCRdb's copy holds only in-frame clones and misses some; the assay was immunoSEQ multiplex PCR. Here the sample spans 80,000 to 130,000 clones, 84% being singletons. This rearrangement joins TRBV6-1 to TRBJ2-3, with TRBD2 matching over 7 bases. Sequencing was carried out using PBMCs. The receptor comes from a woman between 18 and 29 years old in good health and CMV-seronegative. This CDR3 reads CASSEGMGEGADTQYF. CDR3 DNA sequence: TGTGCCAGCAGTGAAGGAATGGGGGAGGGCGCAGATACGCAGTATTTT.